One T cell receptor beta chain is described in this entry. Antigen: not known. The sample originates from a study of T cell responses to AZD1222 COVID-19 vaccine. General observations from the study: Donors, mostly white British, included more females; clonal diversity was possibly underestimated. There were repertoire samples only from the period after the peak T cell response. Among vaccine-associated CD4 TCRs, coverage spanned spike, with dominance at 160-218 and 743-854.

The length of the CDR3 is 18 residues. Germline assignment: CDR1 MNHEY and CDR2 SVGEGT. V lost 2 bases to trimming and J lost 5 bases; unmatched junction nucleotides: 14. Profiling relied on immunoSEQ multiplex PCR, and the TCRdb table lists in-frame clones only, not all of them. The table includes about 180,000 clones, about nine tenths detected once. Second-dose intervals near 4 or 12 weeks were combined. The chain joins TRBV6-2 or TRBV6-3 to TRBJ2-5; 10 bases match TRBD2. The source was peripheral blood, collected 28 days after the second AZD1222 dose. The source of this sequence is an adult who received the AZD1222 COVID-19 vaccine. The CDR3: CASSYEISSGGVGETQYF. The CDR3 DNA sequence: TGTGCCAGCAGTTACGAGATATCTAGCGGGGGCGTGGGGGAGACCCAGTACTTC.